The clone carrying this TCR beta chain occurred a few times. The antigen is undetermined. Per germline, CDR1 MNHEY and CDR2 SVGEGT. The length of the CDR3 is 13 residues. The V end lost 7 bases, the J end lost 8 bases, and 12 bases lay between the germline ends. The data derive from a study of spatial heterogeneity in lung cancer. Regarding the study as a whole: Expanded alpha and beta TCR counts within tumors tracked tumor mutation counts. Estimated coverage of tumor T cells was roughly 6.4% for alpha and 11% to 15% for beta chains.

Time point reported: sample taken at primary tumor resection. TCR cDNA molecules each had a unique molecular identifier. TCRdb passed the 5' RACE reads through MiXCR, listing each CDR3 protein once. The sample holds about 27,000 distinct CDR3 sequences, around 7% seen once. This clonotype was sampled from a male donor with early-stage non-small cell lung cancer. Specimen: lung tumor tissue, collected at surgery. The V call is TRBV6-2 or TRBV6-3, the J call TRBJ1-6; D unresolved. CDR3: CASTQDGDSPLHF. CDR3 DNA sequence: TGTGCCAGCACCCAGGACGGGGATTCACCCCTCCACTTT.